The sequence of this T cell receptor (beta chain) was determined in a study of cytotoxic CD8 clonotypes in ibrutinib-treated CLL (dated by TCRdb to the early 2020s). Background on the whole study: In this cohort, around 15 patients were treatment-naive and about ten were relapsed/refractory, while under 18 had unmutated IGHV. Every remission and progressive disease sample was obtained while ibrutinib was still being received by the patients. Samples averaged 255,043 productive templates and some 91,000 productive rearrangements. Longitudinal samples were available for about 30% of the roughly 86 trial participants. Samples at response were collected after a median of roughly twelve months of treatment, with a range of roughly 6 to 40 months. Partial responses were observed in approximately 24 patients and complete responses in 2; after a median follow-up of 68 months, remission was maintained in 14 patients and progression was observed in 12. Cryopreserved peripheral blood mononuclear cells were collected at three points: before therapy, at response, and at either sustained remission or disease progression. Paper-wide results and their limitations: At baseline, clonality was higher than in age-matched healthy donors and showed a strong correlation with circulating CD8+ T-cell counts. Sampling times were not matched between patients in sustained remission and patients whose disease was progressing, and lymph node repertoires were not examined. At ibrutinib response clonality went up, during sustained remission it held steady, and at progression it dropped back toward baseline. Public clonotypes were rare and either shrank or stayed stable during treatment, and the rise in clonality at ibrutinib response reflected expansion of private clonotypes.

This clone has just one count. The antigen it recognizes is unknown. Base qualities are not provided; no much larger clone lies one nucleotide away. On a MiSeq, deep resolution sequencing aimed for a depth between 1 in 1 million and 1 in 200,000 T cells, with each clonotype covered approximately 9.8x on average. The immunoSEQ hsTCRB Kit was used to generate the TCR beta libraries. As for how the authors treated the data: Data were analyzed with ImmunoSEQ Data Assistant and ImmunoSEQ Analyzer, with V, D and J genes assigned per IMGT definitions. Clonality was computed as one minus normalized Shannon entropy of productive rearrangement frequencies, ranging from 0 to 1. Public clonotype analysis was restricted to overrepresented clonotypes comprising at least 0.05% of each patient's repertoire. About a dozen age-matched healthy donor repertoires from immuneACCESS served as clonality controls. As stored in TCRdb, this immuneACCESS dataset retains in-frame rearrangements with V and J assigned. A fraction of the clones does not appear; measured against another copy, unresolved V genes explain less than half of the discrepancy, and the remainder lacks a known reason. V, J and clone size were drawn from that table, and D and trimming were deduced from the DNA. In all, the sample holds approximately 100,000 clones, and almost 80% of those were seen once. The biggest ten clones account for approximately 30% of the sample.

The intended sense of this specimen's time point label: about a year on ibrutinib. For TCR beta library preparation, roughly 2 micrograms of genomic DNA were extracted from the cryopreserved PBMCs. Longitudinal blood samples from CLL patients on ibrutinib monotherapy underwent high-throughput TCR beta sequencing. Patients were enrolled in a phase 2 open-label single-center ibrutinib monotherapy trial. The CDR3 contains 12 residues, cysteine and phenylalanine counted. The retained sequence is limited to the CDR3, 36 bases, with the frame set at the first base. V is shortened by 8 bases, J by 3 bases, and the region joining them spans 11 bases. In the germline V gene, CDR1 corresponds to KGHSH and CDR2 to LQKENI.

The clonotype comes from a human donor with chronic lymphocytic leukemia. Sequenced here: PBMCs, sampled after 12 months of ibrutinib treatment. The rearranged segments are TRBV18 and TRBJ2-7; TRBD1 might be the D gene, on 5 matching bases. The base sequence is TGTGCCAGCCAGGGCGAGTACTACGAGCAGTACTTC. Its protein is CASQGEYYEQYF.